These 18 T cell receptor beta chains were sequenced from one sample in a study of cytomegalovirus exposure and HLA in healthy donors. In the PCR, 60 Vbeta and 13 Jbeta primers were used. Sequenced by immunoSEQ multiplex PCR; TCRdb stores in-frame clones only, minus some. Listed are about 130,000 clones; 0.9% to 1.2% falls within the top ten. The sample comprised PBMCs. These receptors all come from a man between 18 and 35 years old in good health and CMV-seronegative.

The chain joins TRBV18 to TRBJ1-2; 7 positions agree with TRBD1. The CDR3 length is 15 residues. Looked up from germline, CDR1 is KGHSH and CDR2 is LQKENI. Trimming at V came to 3 bases and at J to 0 bases, leaving 4 bases not matched to a gene. CDR3 bases: TGTGCCAGCTCACCGGACGGGACAGCTAACTATGGCTACACCTTC. It translates to CASSPDGTANYGYTF.

Concerning this clone itself: Other DNA sequences within the sample encode an identical CDR3. This chain uses TRBV29-1 with TRBJ1-1, with 10 bases fitting TRBD1. V lost 6 bases and J lost 5; bases outside the gene matches: 3. Germline CDR1 is SQVTM and CDR2 is ANQGSEA. The CDR3 sequence is 12 residues long. CDR3 bases: TGCAGCGTGGACAGGGGGAGGACTGAAGCTTTCTTT. Encoded protein: CSVDRGRTEAFF.

The rearrangement uses TRBV5-1 and TRBJ1-1; possibly TRBD1 for D (5 bases). CDR1 SGHRS and CDR2 YFSETQ come from the germline V gene. The CDR3 is made up of 15 amino acids. With 3 bases removed from V and 6 bases from J, the gap between germline ends came to 18 bases. CDR3 coding DNA: TGCGCCAGCAGCTCCCGGATGGGCAGGGAGGCTGAAGCTTTCTTT. Its protein is CASSSRMGREAEAFF.

In DNA form, the CDR3 reads TGCGCCAGCAGCTTTCGCGGGAACACTGAAGCTTTCTTT. This encodes CASSFRGNTEAFF. The rearrangement joins TRBV5-1 to TRBJ1-1; no firm D call. The germline CDR1 and CDR2 sequences are SGHRS and YFSETQ. Trimming took off 2 bases at V and 1 base at J, with 6 bases between the two ends. The CDR3 is made up of 13 amino acids.

J is TRBJ2-2 and V is TRBV5-1, with a tentative D call TRBD1 (5 bases). The V and J ends lost 5 bases and 5 bases respectively, with 10 bases between them. The CDR3 runs 13 residues. In germline, CDR1 is SGHRS, CDR2 YFSETQ. As DNA, the CDR3 is TGCGCCAGCAGATTACAGGAAACCGGGGAGCTGTTTTTT. This translates into CASRLQETGELFF.

Here the CDR3 reads CASSLMGGLGYTF. The CDR3 nucleotides read TGTGCCAGCAGTTTAATGGGGGGGCTCGGCTACACCTTC. This chain joins TRBV28 and TRBJ1-2; weak D call: TRBD1 (6 bases). Trimming removed 2 bases from V and 8 bases from J, with 12 bases in between. The CDR3 covers 13 residues. Per germline, CDR1 MDHEN and CDR2 SYDVKM.

On this clone: One end of the junction fails to match germline, which may point to a read error. This same CDR3 is encoded by further DNA sequences in the sample. The chain recombines TRBV7-9 with TRBJ1-5; TRBD1 aligns across 8 bases. Germline-derived CDR1 and CDR2 are SEHNR and FQNEAQ (reference sequence). The CDR3 spans 15 residues. CDR3 loop: CASSSTGAYNQPQHF. For the CDR3, the DNA is TGCGCCAGCAGCTCGACAGGGGCCTACAATCAGCCCCAGCATTTT.

The chain employs TRBV18 and TRBJ2-7; 8 bases agree with TRBD1. Germline V gene sequence: CDR1 KGHSH, CDR2 LQKENI. The CDR3 sequence is 15 residues long. V gave up 3 bases and J gave up 2 bases; unmatched junction bases: 6. The CDR3: CASSPTEQGAYEQYF. The DNA for the CDR3 is TGTGCCAGCTCACCGACGGAACAGGGGGCCTACGAGCAGTACTTC.

The chain is built from TRBV27 and TRBJ1-1; D is ambiguous. CDR3 length: 14 residues. Germline CDR1 reads MNHEY; CDR2 reads SMNVEV (reference sequence). V dropped 6 bases and J dropped 4 bases, with 15 bases sitting between them. In DNA form, the CDR3 reads TGTGCCAGCAGGTACGCCTCGGCGGGCACTGAAGCTTTCTTT. Its translation: CASRYASAGTEAFF.

Written as DNA, the CDR3 is TGTGCCAGCAGTTATGTTCCAGGGGGCAAGGAAAAACTGTTTTTT. The encoded protein is CASSYVPGGKEKLFF. The chain joins TRBV6-5 to TRBJ1-4; TRBD1 matches 8 bases. This CDR3 region has 15 residues. The J segment lost 8 bases and the V segment lost 3 bases, leaving 8 bases of the junction unmatched. Germline V CDR1 and CDR2: MNHEY, SVGAGI.

The chain joins TRBV29-1 to TRBJ2-1; 10 nucleotides line up with TRBD1. Germline V gene data show CDR1 as SQVTM and CDR2 as ANQGSEA. Trimming removed 4 bases from V and 1 base from J; junction bases left unmatched: 10. The CDR3 contains 17 residues. Here the CDR3 reads CSVGQPRTGGSYNEQFF. In DNA, the CDR3 is TGCAGCGTTGGTCAACCCCGGACAGGGGGATCCTACAATGAGCAGTTCTTC.

The rearrangement joins TRBV9 to TRBJ1-6, with 8 bases that match TRBD1. Germline CDR1 is SGDLS and CDR2 is YYNGEE. This CDR3 region has 18 residues. The trim removed 4 bases at V and 9 bases at J, leaving 18 bases unmatched. The CDR3 DNA reads TGTGCCAGCAGCAGGACAGTACTACAGGGGGACGGGGGTTCACCCCTCCACTTT. This translates into CASSRTVLQGDGGSPLHF.

The CDR3 protein is CASSLLTANTEAFF. The CDR3 region has the DNA TGCGCCAGCAGCCTCCTGACAGCGAACACTGAAGCTTTCTTT. The chain is built from TRBV5-1 and TRBJ1-1; D possibly corresponds to TRBD1 (5 bases). CDR1 is SGHRS, CDR2 YFSETQ, per germline. The CDR3 contains 14 residues. Trimming took off 4 bases at V and 1 base at J, with 11 bases between the two ends.

The chain recombines TRBV29-1 with TRBJ2-3, with 13 bases identical to TRBD2. V was clipped by 7 bases and J by 0 bases; unmatched bases: 16. Per germline, CDR1 SQVTM and CDR2 ANQGSEA. The CDR3 is 19 residues long. CDR3 in amino acids: CSAFQTSGRGLSSTDTQYF. In DNA form, the CDR3 reads TGCAGCGCCTTCCAAACTAGCGGGAGGGGTCTCTCTAGCACAGATACGCAGTATTTT.

V gene TRBV6-1 combines with J gene TRBJ1-2, with D unclear. Trimming took 1 base from V and 0 from J, leaving 9 bases between them. Germline V gene lookup returns CDR1 MNHNS and CDR2 SASEGT. The CDR3 loop spans 15 amino acids. CDR3 residues: CASSEGGRSNYGYTF. CDR3 DNA: TGTGCCAGCAGTGAAGGCGGCAGATCTAACTATGGCTACACCTTC.

The chain recombines TRBV30 with TRBJ1-4, with 9 bases identical to TRBD1. The CDR3 spans 13 residues. Germline CDR1 reads GTSNPN; CDR2 reads SVGIG (reference sequence). After removal of 5 bases from V and 6 bases from J, the junction contained 4 bases not matched to a gene. CDR3 sequence: CAWGGQGHEKLFF. CDR3 sequence (DNA): TGTGCCTGGGGGGGACAGGGTCATGAAAAACTGTTTTTT.

CDR3 DNA: TGTGCCAGCAGTGATAAGGGGGCCTACTTAGGCTACACCTTC. Residues: CASSDKGAYLGYTF. The rearrangement joins TRBV6-1 to TRBJ1-2, with 7 nucleotides matching TRBD1. V lost 3 bases, J lost 8 bases, and 9 bases stayed unmatched. Germline V lookup: CDR1 MNHNS, CDR2 SASEGT. CDR3 length: 14 residues.

The chain recombines TRBV18 with TRBJ2-5; 8 nucleotides line up with TRBD2. Germline-derived CDR1 and CDR2 are KGHSH and LQKENI. This CDR3 spans 17 amino acids. Germline trimming cut 2 bases from V and 3 bases from J; bases unmatched to any gene: 11. The CDR3 region has the DNA TGTGCCAGCTCACCAGCGGGACTAGTTAGGTTCGAAGAGACCCAGTACTTC. Protein product: CASSPAGLVRFEETQYF.